The source of this T cell receptor beta chain is a study of patients and donors after allogeneic stem cell transplantation. Each CDR3 protein is one row after TCRdb ran MiXCR on the RT-PCR reads. The sample shows fewer than 75,000 distinct CDR3 sequences, 13% of them seen only once. The CDR3 contains 12 residues. Germline V gives CDR1 SGHDN, CDR2 FVKESK. Trimming took 1 base from V and 7 from J, leaving 8 bases between them. Material: blood, either unsorted or a sorted T cell fraction (not recorded which). The receptor's source is a human donor who was either an allogeneic HSCT recipient or a stem cell or donor lymphocyte infusion donor (not recorded which). It is not recorded whose cells these are; they may come from a transplant donor. This rearrangement joins TRBV14 to TRBJ2-7; D remains unclear. CDR3 DNA: TGTGCCAGCAGCCAAGTGATTGGAGAGCAGTACTTC. Protein product: CASSQVIGEQYF.